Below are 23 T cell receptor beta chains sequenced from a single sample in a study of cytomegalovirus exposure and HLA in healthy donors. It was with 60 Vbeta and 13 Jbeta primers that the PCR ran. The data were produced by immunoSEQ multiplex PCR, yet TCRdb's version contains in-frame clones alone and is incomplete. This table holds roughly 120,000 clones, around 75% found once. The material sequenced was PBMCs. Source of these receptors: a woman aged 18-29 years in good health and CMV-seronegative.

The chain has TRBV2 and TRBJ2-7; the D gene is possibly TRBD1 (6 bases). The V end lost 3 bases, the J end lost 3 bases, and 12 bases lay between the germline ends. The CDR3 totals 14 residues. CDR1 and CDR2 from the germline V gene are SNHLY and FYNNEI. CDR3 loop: CASSDIHRDYEQYF. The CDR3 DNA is TGTGCCAGCAGTGACATTCACAGGGACTACGAGCAGTACTTC.

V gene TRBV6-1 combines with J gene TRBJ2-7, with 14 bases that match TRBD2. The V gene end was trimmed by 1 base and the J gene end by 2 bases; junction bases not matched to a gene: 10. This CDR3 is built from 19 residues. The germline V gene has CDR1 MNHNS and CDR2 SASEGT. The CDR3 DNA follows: TGTGCCAGCAGTGAAGTTTGGACTAGCGGGGGGCGGGGAGCCTACGAGCAGTACTTC. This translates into CASSEVWTSGGRGAYEQYF.

As DNA, the CDR3 is TGTGCCAGCAGTTTGATGGGGCGGCTCCAAGAGACCCAGTACTTC. Translated: CASSLMGRLQETQYF. The V call is TRBV7-2, the J call TRBJ2-5; TRBD1 might be the D (5 bases). Germline CDR1 and CDR2: SGHTA and FQGNSA. The CDR3 runs 15 residues. Trimming stripped 6 bases from V and 1 base from J, with 15 bases between. The whole variable domain, filled in from reference TRBV7-2 and TRBJ2-5, reads GAGVSQSPSNKVTEKGKDVELRCDPISGHTALYWYRQSLGQGLEFLIYFQGNSAPDKSGLPSDRFSAERTGGSVSTLTIQRTQQEDSAVYLCASSLMGRLQETQYFGPGTRLLVL.

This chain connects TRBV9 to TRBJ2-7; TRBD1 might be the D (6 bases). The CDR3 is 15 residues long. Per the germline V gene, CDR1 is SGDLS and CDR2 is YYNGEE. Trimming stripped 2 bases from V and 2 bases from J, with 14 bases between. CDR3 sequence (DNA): TGTGCCAGCAGCGTCTCTGGGACACCTCCCTACGAGCAGTACTTC. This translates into CASSVSGTPPYEQYF.

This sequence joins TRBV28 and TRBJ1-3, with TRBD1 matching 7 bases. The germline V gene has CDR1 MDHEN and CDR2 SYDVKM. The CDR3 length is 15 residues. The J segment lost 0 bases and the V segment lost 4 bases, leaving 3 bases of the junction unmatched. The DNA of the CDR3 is TGTGCCAGCAGTTCGACAGGGCCCTCTGGAAACACCATATATTTT. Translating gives CASSSTGPSGNTIYF.

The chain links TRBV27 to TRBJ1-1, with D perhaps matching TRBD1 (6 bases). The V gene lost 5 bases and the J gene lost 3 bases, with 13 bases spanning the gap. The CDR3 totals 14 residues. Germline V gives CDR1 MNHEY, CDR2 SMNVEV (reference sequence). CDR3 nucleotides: TGTGCCAGCAGTACAACAGGGTTTCACACTGAAGCTTTCTTT. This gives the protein CASSTTGFHTEAFF.

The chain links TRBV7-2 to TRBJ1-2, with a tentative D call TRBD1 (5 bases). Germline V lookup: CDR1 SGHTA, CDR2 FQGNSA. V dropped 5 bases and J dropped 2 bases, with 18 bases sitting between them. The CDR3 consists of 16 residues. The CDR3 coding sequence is TGTGCCAGCAGCCCCTATCCCGACAGAGCAAACTATGGCTACACCTTC. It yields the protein CASSPYPDRANYGYTF. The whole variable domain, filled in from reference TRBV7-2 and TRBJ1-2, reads GAGVSQSPSNKVTEKGKDVELRCDPISGHTALYWYRQSLGQGLEFLIYFQGNSAPDKSGLPSDRFSAERTGGSVSTLTIQRTQQEDSAVYLCASSPYPDRANYGYTFGSGTRLTVV.

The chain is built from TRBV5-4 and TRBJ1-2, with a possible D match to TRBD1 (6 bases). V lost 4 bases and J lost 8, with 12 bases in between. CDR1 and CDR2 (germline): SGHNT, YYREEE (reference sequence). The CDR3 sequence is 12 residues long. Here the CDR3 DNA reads TGTGCCAGCAGCCCGGACAGTGCCGGCTACACCTTC. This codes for CASSPDSAGYTF.

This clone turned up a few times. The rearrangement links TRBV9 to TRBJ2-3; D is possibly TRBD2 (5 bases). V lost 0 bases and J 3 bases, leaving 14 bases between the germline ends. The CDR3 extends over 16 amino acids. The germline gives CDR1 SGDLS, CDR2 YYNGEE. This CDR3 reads CASSVVGGSGTDTQYF. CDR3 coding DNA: TGTGCCAGCAGCGTAGTTGGAGGATCGGGTACAGATACGCAGTATTTT.

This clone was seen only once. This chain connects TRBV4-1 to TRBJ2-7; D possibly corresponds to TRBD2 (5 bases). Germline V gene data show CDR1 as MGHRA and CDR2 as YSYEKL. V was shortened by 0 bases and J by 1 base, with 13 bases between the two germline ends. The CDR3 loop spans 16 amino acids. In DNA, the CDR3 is TGCGCCAGCAGCCAAGATCCCAGCGGATATTCCTACGAGCAGTACTTC. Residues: CASSQDPSGYSYEQYF.

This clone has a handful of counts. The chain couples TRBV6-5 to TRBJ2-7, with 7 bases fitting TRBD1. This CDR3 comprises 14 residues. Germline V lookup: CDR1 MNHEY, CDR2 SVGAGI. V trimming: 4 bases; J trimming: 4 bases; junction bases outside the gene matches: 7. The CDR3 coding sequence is TGTGCCAGCAGTTTATCCGACAGGGCTTACGAGCAGTACTTC. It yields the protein CASSLSDRAYEQYF.

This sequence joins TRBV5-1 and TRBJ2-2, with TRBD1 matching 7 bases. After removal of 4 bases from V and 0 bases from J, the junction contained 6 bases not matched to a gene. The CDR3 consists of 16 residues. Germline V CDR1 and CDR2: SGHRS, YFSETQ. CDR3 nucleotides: TGCGCCAGCAGCAAGGGACAGACTGCGAACACCGGGGAGCTGTTTTTT. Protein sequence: CASSKGQTANTGELFF. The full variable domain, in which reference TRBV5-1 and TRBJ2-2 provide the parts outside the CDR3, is KAGVTQTPRYLIKTRGQQVTLSCSPISGHRSVSWYQQTPGQGLQFLFEYFSETQRNKGNFPGRFSGRQFSNSRSEMNVSTLELGDSALYLCASSKGQTANTGELFFGEGSRLTVL.

The CDR3 spells CASSLNQGTDEQYF. In DNA form, the CDR3 reads TGCGCCAGCAGCTTAAATCAGGGGACCGACGAGCAGTACTTC. The rearrangement uses TRBV5-1 and TRBJ2-7; D possibly corresponds to TRBD1 (6 bases). Germline V gives CDR1 SGHRS, CDR2 YFSETQ. This CDR3 region has 14 residues. V was pared by 2 bases and J by 5 bases, with 14 bases between. The whole variable domain, remainder taken from reference TRBV5-1 and TRBJ2-7, is KAGVTQTPRYLIKTRGQQVTLSCSPISGHRSVSWYQQTPGQGLQFLFEYFSETQRNKGNFPGRFSGRQFSNSRSEMNVSTLELGDSALYLCASSLNQGTDEQYFGPGTRLTVT.

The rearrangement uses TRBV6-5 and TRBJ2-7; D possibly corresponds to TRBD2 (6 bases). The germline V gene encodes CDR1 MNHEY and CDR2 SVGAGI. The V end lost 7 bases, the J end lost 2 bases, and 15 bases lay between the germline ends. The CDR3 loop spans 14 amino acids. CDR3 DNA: TGTGCCAGCATATCGGGAGCCATCCCCTACGAGCAGTACTTC. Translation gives CASISGAIPYEQYF.

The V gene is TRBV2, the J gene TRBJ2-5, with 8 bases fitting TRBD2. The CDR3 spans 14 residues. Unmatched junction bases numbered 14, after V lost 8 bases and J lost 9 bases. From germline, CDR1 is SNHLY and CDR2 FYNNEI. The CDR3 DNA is TGTGCCAGCTTATCCGGGGGGGTTCAGCGGGCCCAGTACTTC. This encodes CASLSGGVQRAQYF. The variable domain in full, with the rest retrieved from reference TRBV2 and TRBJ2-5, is EPEVTQTPSHQVTQMGQEVILRCVPISNHLYFYWYRQILGQKVEFLVSFYNNEISEKSEIFDDQFSVERPDGSNFTLKIRSTKLEDSAMYFCASLSGGVQRAQYFGPGTRLLVL.

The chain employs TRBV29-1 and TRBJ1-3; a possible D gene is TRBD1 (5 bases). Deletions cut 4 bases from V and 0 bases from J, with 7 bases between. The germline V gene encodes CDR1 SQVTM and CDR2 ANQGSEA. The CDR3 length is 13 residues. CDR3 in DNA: TGCAGCGTTGTTAGGGGCTCTGGAAACACCATATATTTT. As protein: CSVVRGSGNTIYF. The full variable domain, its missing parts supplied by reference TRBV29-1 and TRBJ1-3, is SAVISQKPSRDICQRGTSLTIQCQVDSQVTMMFWYRQQPGQSLTLIATANQGSEATYESGFVIDKFPISRPNLTFSTLTVSNMSPEDSSIYLCSVVRGSGNTIYFGEGSWLTVV.

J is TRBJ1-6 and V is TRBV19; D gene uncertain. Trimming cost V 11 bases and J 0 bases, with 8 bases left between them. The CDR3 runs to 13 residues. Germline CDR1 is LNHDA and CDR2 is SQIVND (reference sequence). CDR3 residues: CACMSSYNSPLHF. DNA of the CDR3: TGTGCCTGTATGAGCTCCTATAATTCACCCCTCCACTTT.

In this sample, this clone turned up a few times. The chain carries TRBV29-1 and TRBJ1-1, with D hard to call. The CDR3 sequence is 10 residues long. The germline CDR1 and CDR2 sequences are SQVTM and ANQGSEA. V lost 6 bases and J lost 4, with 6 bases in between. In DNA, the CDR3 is TGCAGCGTCCGGGGCACTGAAGCTTTCTTT. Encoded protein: CSVRGTEAFF.

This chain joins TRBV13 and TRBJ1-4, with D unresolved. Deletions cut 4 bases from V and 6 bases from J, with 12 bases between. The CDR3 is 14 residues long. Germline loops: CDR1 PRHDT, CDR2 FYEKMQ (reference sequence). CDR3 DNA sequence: TGTGCCAGCAGCTCTCGACATTTGGATGAAAAACTGTTTTTT. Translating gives CASSSRHLDEKLFF.

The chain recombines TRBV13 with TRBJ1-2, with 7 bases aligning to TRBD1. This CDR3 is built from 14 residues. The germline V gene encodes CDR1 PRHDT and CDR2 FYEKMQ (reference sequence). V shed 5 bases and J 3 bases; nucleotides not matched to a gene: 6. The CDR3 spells CASSPDRAYYGYTF. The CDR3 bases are TGTGCCAGCAGCCCAGACAGGGCCTACTATGGCTACACCTTC. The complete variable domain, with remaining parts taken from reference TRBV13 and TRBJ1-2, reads AAGVIQSPRHLIKEKRETATLKCYPIPRHDTVYWYQQGPGQDPQFLISFYEKMQSDKGSIPDRFSAQQFSDYHSELNMSSLELGDSALYFCASSPDRAYYGYTFGSGTRLTVV.

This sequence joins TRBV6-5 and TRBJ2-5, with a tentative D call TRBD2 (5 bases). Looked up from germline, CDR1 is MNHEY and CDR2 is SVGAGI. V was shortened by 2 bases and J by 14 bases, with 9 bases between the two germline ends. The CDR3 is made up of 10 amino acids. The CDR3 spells CASSYPGSYF. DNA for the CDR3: TGTGCCAGCAGTTACCCGGGATCTTACTTC.

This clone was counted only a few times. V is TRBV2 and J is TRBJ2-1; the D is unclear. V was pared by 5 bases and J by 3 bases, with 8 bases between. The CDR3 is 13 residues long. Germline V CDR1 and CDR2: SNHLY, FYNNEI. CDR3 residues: CASSPNSYNEQFF. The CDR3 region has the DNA TGTGCCAGCAGTCCTAACAGCTACAATGAGCAGTTCTTC.

The CDR3 sequence is CASSFSSGSSYEQYF. DNA of the CDR3: TGTGCCAGCAGCTTCTCTAGCGGAAGCTCCTACGAGCAGTACTTC. The V and J genes are TRBV11-2 and TRBJ2-7; 7 nucleotides align to TRBD2. Trimming removed 3 bases from V and 0 bases from J; junction bases left unmatched: 5. This CDR3 has 15 amino acids. Germline V gene lookup returns CDR1 SGHAT and CDR2 FQNNGV. Full variable domain (rest looked up from reference TRBV11-2 and TRBJ2-7): EAGVAQSPRYKIIEKRQSVAFWCNPISGHATLYWYQQILGQGPKLLIQFQNNGVVDDSQLPKDRFSAERLKGVDSTLKIQPAKLEDSAVYLCASSFSSGSSYEQYFGPGTRLTVT.